This paragraph covers one T cell receptor (beta chain) sequence. Its antigen is not identified. This record belongs to a study of cytomegalovirus exposure and HLA in healthy donors. Study results and caveats: Presence/absence analysis assumed near-uniform sequencing depth across donors. Researchers had no immune exposure information except CMV serostatus available. A link between a missense DCLRE1C variant and TCR beta V- and J-gene trimming emerged from a later analysis.

Germline loops: CDR1 LNHDA, CDR2 SQIVND (reference sequence). Trimming cost V 1 base and J 8 bases, with 15 bases left between them. The CDR3 runs 15 residues. The PCR used 60 Vbeta and 13 Jbeta primers. Data came from immunoSEQ multiplex PCR; TCRdb stores just in-frame clones and leaves some out. The sample carries under 200,000 clones, more than 75% recorded once. The V and J genes are TRBV19 and TRBJ2-1; possibly TRBD2 for D (5 bases). Sequencing was carried out using PBMCs. This clonotype originated in a male donor in good health and CMV-seropositive. CDR3 protein: CASSIVMVSGYEQFF. The CDR3 DNA follows: TGTGCCAGTAGTATAGTCATGGTTTCGGGGTATGAGCAGTTCTTC. The variable domain in full, with the rest retrieved from reference TRBV19 and TRBJ2-1, is DGGITQSPKYLFRKEGQNVTLSCEQNLNHDAMYWYRQDPGQGLRLIYYSQIVNDFQKGDIAEGYSVSREKKESFPLTVTSAQKNPTAFYLCASSIVMVSGYEQFFGPGTRLTVL.